A single T cell receptor (beta chain) is shown here with its context. This clonotype was counted ten times or more. Its antigen is still unknown. Per-base qualities were not stored, and no clone one base away is much larger. Libraries came from 5' RACE. TCRdb shows the sequencer as NextSeq 500. In the TCR library protocol, unique molecular identifiers were attached to individual cDNA molecules to correct for PCR bias and sequencing error. Both TCR alpha and beta chains were sequenced, and tight co-correlation was observed between alpha and beta sequence abundances in each sample. Turning to the authors' computational methods: Decombinator V4 was used to annotate TCR sequences for V gene, J gene and CDR3. Expanded TCRs were defined as changing significantly between any two time points under a Poisson model with p below 0.0001. Abundances of TCRs were expressed as counts per million after normalisation to the total number of TCRs sequenced in each sample. MAIT TCRs were defined by TRAV1-2 paired with TRAJ12, TRAJ20 or TRAJ33, and iNKT TCRs by TRAV10 paired with TRAJ18. VDJdb, accessed 1 November 2021, was searched for CMV, EBV and SARS-CoV-2 annotated TCRs, excluding TCRs annotated for multiple antigens. TCRdb reworked the public reads: Q25 trimming with fastp, MiXCR clone assembly, productive beta chains retained. Each CDR3 protein appears once, grouped with its most common genes and DNA. The V and J calls and clone size are TCRdb's, not the authors'. Here the sample has over 60,000 distinct CDR3 sequences; roughly 14% occur a single time. Clones ranked in the top ten supply around 4.2% of the sample.

The entry originates in a study of early T cells in non-severe SARS-CoV-2 infection (dated by TCRdb to the early 2020s). In terms of the full investigation: Bulk RNA from unsorted whole blood was used for TCR sequencing, so alpha and beta chains could not be paired. What the study reported, not specific to this receptor: VDJdb matching was skewed toward anti-spike CD8 responses and likely underestimated virus-specific expansions by missing private and CD4 specificities.

Set within a cohort of healthcare workers in London, UK, this nested case-control study involved weekly PCR testing of nasopharyngeal swabs along with blood sampling. Between 23 and 31 March 2020, the week of the UK lockdown, healthcare workers were enrolled and then followed up weekly for as long as 16 weeks. The CDR3 has 12 amino acids, counting the end cysteine and phenylalanine. Only the CDR3 region is kept as DNA, spanning 36 bases read in frame from base 1. The CDR1 and CDR2 encoded by the germline V gene (reference sequence) are DFQATT and SNEGSKA. V and J are truncated by 3 bases and 2 bases respectively, leaving an intervening sequence of 7 bases.

The sequenced sample was whole blood. This chain is built from TRBV20-1 and TRBJ1-1, with no confident D gene call. The sequence was obtained from an adult who was a healthcare worker with PCR-confirmed SARS-CoV-2 infection or an uninfected control (not recorded which). The bases read TGCAGTGCTAGGATTGAAAACACTGAAGCTTTCTTT. This yields the protein CSARIENTEAFF.